This TCR beta chain stems from a study of blood T cell repertoires in COVID-19. Overall study: T cells, B-cell-depleted T cells, or PBMCs supplied cDNA or gDNA.

The germline CDR1 and CDR2 sequences are MNHEY and SVGAGI. V lost 6 bases and J 8 bases, leaving 17 bases between the germline ends. This CDR3 comprises 14 residues. Individuals drawn from approximately 26 US areas were roughly 18 to 95 years old. Two negative PCRs, clearance, or symptom resolution characterized the recovered Cohort 3 donors. Only in-frame clones appear in the TCRdb table, and some are missing; sequencing was by immunoSEQ multiplex PCR. The data show around 300,000 clones, over 75% seen once. This sequence was found in a woman aged 18-29 years who had recovered from COVID-19. This chain links TRBV6-5 with TRBJ1-5, with D possibly matching TRBD1 (5 bases). Sample: PBMCs or T cells enriched from blood (not recorded which). CDR3 residues: CASSVGGGLEPQHF. The CDR3 DNA sequence: TGTGCCAGCAGCGTGGGGGGGGGATTAGAGCCCCAGCATTTT.